This entry describes one T cell receptor (beta chain). Its antigen is as yet unknown. The source of the sample is a study of vaccination effects on CD4 cells after COVID-19. General observations from the study: Convalescent patients were scarce in the study, and it lacked early post-infection timepoints.

The CDR3 consists of 18 residues. The V and J ends lost 0 bases and 0 bases, in that order; junction bases with no gene match: 8. CDR1 and CDR2 (germline): LGHDT, YNNKEL (reference sequence). Sequencing was preceded by expansion of antigen-specific CD4+ T cells with viral peptide pools in the ViraFEST assay. On roughly day 10 of culture, CD4+ T cells were separated out. Each participant received a vaccine that was either BNT162b2 or mRNA-1273, given as two doses. Each well held about 2 million PBMC cultured with around 10 ug/ml peptides and around 10 IU/ml IL-2. Half the medium was replaced with IL-2 medium on days 3 and 7. Clones were read by immunoSEQ multiplex PCR, and TCRdb kept only the in-frame ones, dropping some. Here the sample spans about 25,000 clones, approximately 69% being singletons.

This clonotype was sampled from a human donor who received a COVID-19 vaccine. Here the sequenced sample was CD4+ T cells from PBMCs cultured with SARS-CoV-2 spike peptides, taken after COVID-19 vaccination. The V and J genes are TRBV3-1 (or the pseudogene TRBV3-2) and TRBJ1-3, with TRBD1 matching over 7 bases. The CDR3 DNA follows: TGTGCCAGCAGCCAAGATTGGCAGGGGGTTTTCTCTGGAAACACCATATATTTT. It yields the protein CASSQDWQGVFSGNTIYF.